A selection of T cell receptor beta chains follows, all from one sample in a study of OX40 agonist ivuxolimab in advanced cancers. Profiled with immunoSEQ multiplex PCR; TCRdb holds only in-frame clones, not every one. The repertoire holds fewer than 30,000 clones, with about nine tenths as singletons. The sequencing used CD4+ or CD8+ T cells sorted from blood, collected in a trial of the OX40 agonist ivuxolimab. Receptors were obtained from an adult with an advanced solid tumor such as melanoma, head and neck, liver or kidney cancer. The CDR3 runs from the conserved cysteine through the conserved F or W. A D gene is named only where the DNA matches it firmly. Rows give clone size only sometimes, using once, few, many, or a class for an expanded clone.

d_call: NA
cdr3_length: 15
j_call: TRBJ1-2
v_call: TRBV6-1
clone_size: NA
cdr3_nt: TGTGCCAGCAGTGAACAGCCTAGCGATCACTATGGCTACACCTTC
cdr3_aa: CASSEQPSDHYGYTF

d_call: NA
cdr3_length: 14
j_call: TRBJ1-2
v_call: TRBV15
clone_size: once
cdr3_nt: TGTGCCACCAGCAGAGTGGACAGTTCGTATGGCTACACCTTC
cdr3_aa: CATSRVDSSYGYTF

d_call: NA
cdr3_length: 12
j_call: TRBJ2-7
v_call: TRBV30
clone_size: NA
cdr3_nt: TGTGCCTGGAGTGATACCTCCTACGAGCAGTACTTC
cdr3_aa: CAWSDTSYEQYF

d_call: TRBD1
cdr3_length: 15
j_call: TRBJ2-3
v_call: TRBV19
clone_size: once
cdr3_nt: TGTGCCAGTAGTGATACAGGGGGCCGCACAGATACGCAGTATTTT
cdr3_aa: CASSDTGGRTDTQYF

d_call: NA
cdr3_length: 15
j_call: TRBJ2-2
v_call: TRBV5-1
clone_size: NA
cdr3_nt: TGCGCCAGCAGCTTGGAAACAGGGATCACCGGGGAGCTGTTTTTT
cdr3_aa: CASSLETGITGELFF

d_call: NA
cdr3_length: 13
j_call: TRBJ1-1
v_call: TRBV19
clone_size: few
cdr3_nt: TGTGCCAGTAGTACAACACGGAACACTGAAGCTTTCTTT
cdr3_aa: CASSTTRNTEAFF

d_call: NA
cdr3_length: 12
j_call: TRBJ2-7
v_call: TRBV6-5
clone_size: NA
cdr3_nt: TGTGCCAGCAGTCCCAGGCCCTACGAGCAGTACTTC
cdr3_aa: CASSPRPYEQYF

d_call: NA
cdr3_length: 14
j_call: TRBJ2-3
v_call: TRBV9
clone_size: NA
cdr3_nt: TGTGCCAGCAGCGTAGACGGAACTTTAGATACGCAGTATTTT
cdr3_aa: CASSVDGTLDTQYF

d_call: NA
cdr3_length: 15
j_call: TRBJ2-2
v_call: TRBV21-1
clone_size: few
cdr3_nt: TGTGCCAGCAGCTACCGGGACTCTATCACCGGGGAGCTGTTTTTT
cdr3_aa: CASSYRDSITGELFF

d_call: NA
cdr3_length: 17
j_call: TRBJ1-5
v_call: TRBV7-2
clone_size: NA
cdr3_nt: TGTGCCAGCAGCTTCACCCCTTTTGACGCCAATGATCAGCCCCAGCATTTT
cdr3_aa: CASSFTPFDANDQPQHF

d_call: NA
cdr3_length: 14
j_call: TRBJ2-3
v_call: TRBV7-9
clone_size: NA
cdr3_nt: TGTGCCAGCAGGACAGAAGGCTCGACAGATACGCAGTATTTT
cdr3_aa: CASRTEGSTDTQYF

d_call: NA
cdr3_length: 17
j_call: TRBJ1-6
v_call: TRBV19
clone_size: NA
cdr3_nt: TGTGCCAGTAGTCCCGAAATAGGGGGGAACCCCAATTCACCCCTCCACTTT
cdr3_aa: CASSPEIGGNPNSPLHF

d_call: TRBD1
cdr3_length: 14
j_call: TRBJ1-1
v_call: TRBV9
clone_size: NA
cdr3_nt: TGTGCCAGCAGCGTAGAGGGGCAGGGGGAGTCAGCTTTCTTT
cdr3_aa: CASSVEGQGESAFF

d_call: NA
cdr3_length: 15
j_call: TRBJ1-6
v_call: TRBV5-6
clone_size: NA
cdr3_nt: TGTGCCAGCAGCCTCGGGACACCCTATAATTCACCCCTCCACTTT
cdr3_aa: CASSLGTPYNSPLHF

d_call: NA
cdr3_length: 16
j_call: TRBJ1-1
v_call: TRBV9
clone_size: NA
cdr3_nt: TGTGCCAGCAGCGCCCCACAGGAATCTATGAACACTGAAGCTTTCTTT
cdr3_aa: CASSAPQESMNTEAFF

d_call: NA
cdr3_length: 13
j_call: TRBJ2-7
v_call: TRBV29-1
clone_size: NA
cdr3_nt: TGCAGCGTTGAAGTCGTAGGCCCCTACGAGCAGTACTTC
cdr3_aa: CSVEVVGPYEQYF

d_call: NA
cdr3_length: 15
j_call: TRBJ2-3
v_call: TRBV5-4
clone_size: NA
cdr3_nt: TGTGCCAGCAGCTTGGATGCGGGCCCCACAGATACGCAGTATTTT
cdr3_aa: CASSLDAGPTDTQYF

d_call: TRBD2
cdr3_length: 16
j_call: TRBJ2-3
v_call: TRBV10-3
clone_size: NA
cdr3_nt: TGTGCCATCAGTGCATCTAGCGGAGGGAGGACAGATACGCAGTATTTT
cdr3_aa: CAISASSGGRTDTQYF

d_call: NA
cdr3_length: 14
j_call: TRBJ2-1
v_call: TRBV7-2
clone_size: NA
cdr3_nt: TGTGCCAGCAGCCCAGATACGGGCCACAATGAGCAGTTCTTC
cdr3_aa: CASSPDTGHNEQFF

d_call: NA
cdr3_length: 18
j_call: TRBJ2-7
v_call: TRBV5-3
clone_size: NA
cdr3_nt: TGTGCCAGAAGCCCGTGTAGGGGGTTCTCCCCTCGGGACTACGAGCAGTACTTC
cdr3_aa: CARSPCRGFSPRDYEQYF

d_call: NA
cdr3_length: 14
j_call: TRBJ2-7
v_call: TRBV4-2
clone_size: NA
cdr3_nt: TGTGCCAGCAGCCAAGGGGACACCAACTACGAGCAGTACTTC
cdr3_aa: CASSQGDTNYEQYF

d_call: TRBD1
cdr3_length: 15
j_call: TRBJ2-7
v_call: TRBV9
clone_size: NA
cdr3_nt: TGTGCCAGCAGCGAGGGGACAGGGGCTACCTACGAGCAGTACTTC
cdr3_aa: CASSEGTGATYEQYF

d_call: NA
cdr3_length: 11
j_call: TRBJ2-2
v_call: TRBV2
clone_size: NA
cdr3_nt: TGTGCCAGCAGTGAAAATGGGGAGCTGTTTTTT
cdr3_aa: CASSENGELFF

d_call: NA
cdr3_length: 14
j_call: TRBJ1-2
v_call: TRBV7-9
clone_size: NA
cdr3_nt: TGTGCCAGCAGCCCAGTAGGACAGAGCTATGGCTACACCTTC
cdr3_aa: CASSPVGQSYGYTF

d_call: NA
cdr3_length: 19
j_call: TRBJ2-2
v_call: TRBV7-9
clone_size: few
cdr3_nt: TGTGCCAGCAGCTCGTCGACTCAAATCCAGGGGACGAACACCGGGGAGCTGTTTTTT
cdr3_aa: CASSSSTQIQGTNTGELFF

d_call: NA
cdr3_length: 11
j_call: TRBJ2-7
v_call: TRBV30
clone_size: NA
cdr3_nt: TGTGCCTGGACTTCCTCCGGGGAGCAGTACTTC
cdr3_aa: CAWTSSGEQYF

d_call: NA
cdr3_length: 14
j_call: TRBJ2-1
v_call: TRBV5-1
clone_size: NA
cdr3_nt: TGCGCCAGCAGCTATAATAATTTTGGCAATGAGCAGTTCTTC
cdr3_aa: CASSYNNFGNEQFF

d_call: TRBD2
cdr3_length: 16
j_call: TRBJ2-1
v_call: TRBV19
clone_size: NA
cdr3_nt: TGTGCCAGTAGTCTTAGCGGGGGTACGCAGGTCAATGAGCAGTTCTTC
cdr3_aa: CASSLSGGTQVNEQFF

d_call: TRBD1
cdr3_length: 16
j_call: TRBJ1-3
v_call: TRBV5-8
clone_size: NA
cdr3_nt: TGTGCCAGCAGCACCCGGACAGGGTCTACTGGAAACACCATATATTTT
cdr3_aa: CASSTRTGSTGNTIYF

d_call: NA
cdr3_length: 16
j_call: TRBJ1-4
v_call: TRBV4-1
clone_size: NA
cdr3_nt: TGCGCCAGCAGCCAAGTGCAGGGACCAACTAATGAAAAACTGTTTTTT
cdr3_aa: CASSQVQGPTNEKLFF

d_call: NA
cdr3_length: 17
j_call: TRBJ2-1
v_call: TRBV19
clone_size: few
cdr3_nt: TGTGCCAGTAGTATCACCACAGGAGATATGCTGTACAATGAGCAGTTCTTC
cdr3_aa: CASSITTGDMLYNEQFF

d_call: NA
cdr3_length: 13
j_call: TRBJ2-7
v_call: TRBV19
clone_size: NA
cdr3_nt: TGTGCCAGTACGTCTCCAAACTCCTACGAGCAGTACTTC
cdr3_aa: CASTSPNSYEQYF

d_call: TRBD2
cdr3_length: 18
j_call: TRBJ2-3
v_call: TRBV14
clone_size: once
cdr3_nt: TGTGCCAGCAGCCAAGATCTACTAGCGGGAGGGAACACAGATACGCAGTATTTT
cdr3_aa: CASSQDLLAGGNTDTQYF

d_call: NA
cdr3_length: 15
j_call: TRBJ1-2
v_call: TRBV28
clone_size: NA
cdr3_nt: TGTGCCAGCAGTTTAATTATTGGAGAAGACTATGGCTACACCTTC
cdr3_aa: CASSLIIGEDYGYTF

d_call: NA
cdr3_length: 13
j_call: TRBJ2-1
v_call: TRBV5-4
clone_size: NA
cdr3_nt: TGTGCCAGCAGCTCAGACCCCCTGAATGAGCAGTTCTTC
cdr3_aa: CASSSDPLNEQFF

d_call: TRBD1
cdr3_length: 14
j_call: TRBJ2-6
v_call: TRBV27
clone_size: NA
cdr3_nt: TGTGCCACCGGGACAGCCTCTGGGGCCAACGTCCTGACTTTC
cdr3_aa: CATGTASGANVLTF

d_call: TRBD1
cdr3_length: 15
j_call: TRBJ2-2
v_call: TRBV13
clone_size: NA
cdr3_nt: TGTGCCAGCAGCCCCCTCCAGGGGGTCACCGGGGAGCTGTTTTTT
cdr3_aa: CASSPLQGVTGELFF

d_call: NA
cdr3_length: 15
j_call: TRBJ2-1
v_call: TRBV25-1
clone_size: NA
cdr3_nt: TGTGCCAGCAGTGAAAGGGTCGAATCCTACAATGAGCAGTTCTTC
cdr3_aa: CASSERVESYNEQFF

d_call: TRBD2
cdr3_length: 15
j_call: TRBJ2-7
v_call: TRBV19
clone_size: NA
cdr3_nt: TGTGCCAGTAGATTAGCGGGAGATAGCTCCTACGAGCAGTACTTC
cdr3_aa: CASRLAGDSSYEQYF

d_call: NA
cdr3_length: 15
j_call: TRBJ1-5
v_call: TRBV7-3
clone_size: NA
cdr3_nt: TGTGCCAGCAGCTCCATGACAGTCGCCAATCAGCCCCAGCATTTT
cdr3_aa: CASSSMTVANQPQHF